Below, 31 T cell receptor beta chains from the same sample are listed, as sequenced in a study of cytomegalovirus exposure and HLA in healthy donors. PCR amplification relied on 60 Vbeta primers (plus 13 Jbeta primers). Profiled with immunoSEQ multiplex PCR; TCRdb holds only in-frame clones, not every one. There are over 70,000 clones in the sample; roughly 80% occur only once, and approximately 1.4% lies in the top ten. The specimen sequenced was PBMCs. Receptor source: a male donor in good health and CMV-seronegative.

The V and J genes are TRBV29-1 and TRBJ1-1; TRBD1 matches 10 bases. Germline CDR1 and CDR2: SQVTM and ANQGSEA. J gave up 2 bases and V 7 bases, and 1 base lay outside the gene matches. The CDR3 extends over 12 amino acids. As DNA, the CDR3 is TGCAGCGGGGACAGGGGAAACACTGAAGCTTTCTTT. The encoded protein is CSGDRGNTEAFF. The full variable domain, completed using reference TRBV29-1 and TRBJ1-1, is SAVISQKPSRDICQRGTSLTIQCQVDSQVTMMFWYRQQPGQSLTLIATANQGSEATYESGFVIDKFPISRPNLTFSTLTVSNMSPEDSSIYLCSGDRGNTEAFFGQGTRLTVV.

The rearrangement joins TRBV6-1 to TRBJ2-3; D perhaps matches TRBD1 (6 bases). This CDR3 has 16 amino acids. The V end lost 2 bases, the J end lost 2 bases, and 14 bases lay between the germline ends. CDR1 is MNHNS and CDR2 is SASEGT in the germline V gene. CDR3 DNA sequence: TGTGCCAGCAGTGAATTCCAGGGGCGACTCACAGATACGCAGTATTTT. It translates to CASSEFQGRLTDTQYF.

This clone was counted between two and nine times. The V gene is TRBV27, the J gene TRBJ1-6; 7 nucleotides agree with TRBD1. The CDR3 sequence is 16 residues long. With V trimmed by 5 bases and J by 9 bases, 13 bases remained unmatched. Germline loops: CDR1 MNHEY, CDR2 SMNVEV (reference sequence). The DNA for the CDR3 is TGTGCCAGCAGTCCCCAAGGACAGGCGTTCGGTTCACCCCTCCACTTT. Translating it yields CASSPQGQAFGSPLHF.

The chain uses TRBV29-1 and TRBJ2-1; 9 bases line up with TRBD1. Germline assignment: CDR1 SQVTM and CDR2 ANQGSEA. CDR3 size: 16 residues. With 0 bases clipped from V and 4 bases from J, the junction kept 7 bases outside the gene matches. CDR3: CSVEDSSGQGYNEQFF. The CDR3 nucleotides are TGCAGCGTTGAAGATTCTTCGGGACAGGGATACAATGAGCAGTTCTTC.

The chain uses TRBV7-9 and TRBJ1-1; D uncertain. This CDR3 spans 12 amino acids. Germline V gene lookup returns CDR1 SEHNR and CDR2 FQNEAQ (reference sequence). Trimming shortened V by 1 base and J by 6 bases, and 6 bases separated the two germline ends. The CDR3 here is CASSLDGPEAFF. CDR3 nucleotides: TGTGCCAGCAGCTTAGATGGGCCTGAAGCTTTCTTT.

The genes are TRBV15 and TRBJ1-3; TRBD1 agrees at 7 bases. The germline CDR1 and CDR2 sequences are LNHNV and YYDKDF (reference sequence). The CDR3 covers 15 residues. The V gene end was trimmed by 0 bases and the J gene end by 5 bases; junction bases not matched to a gene: 4. CDR3 region: CATSRDRGRRNTIYF. The CDR3 nucleotides read TGTGCCACCAGCAGAGATAGGGGGCGCAGAAACACCATATATTTT.

V usage is TRBV7-2 and J usage is TRBJ2-7; TRBD1 agrees at 7 bases. The V gene's germline CDR1 is SGHTA and CDR2 FQGNSA. The CDR3 is 14 amino acids. Trimming removed 5 bases from V and 4 bases from J; junction bases left unmatched: 8. The CDR3 loop reads CASSLDRVRYEQYF. CDR3 bases: TGTGCCAGCAGCCTAGACAGGGTTCGTTACGAGCAGTACTTC.

The CDR3 is CASSHSYEQYF. CDR3 nucleotide sequence: TGTGCCAGCAGTCATTCCTACGAGCAGTACTTC. V gene TRBV7-8 combines with J gene TRBJ2-7, with D uncertain. Germline CDR1 is SGHVS and CDR2 is FQNEAQ. The CDR3 has 11 residues. The ends were cut back, 6 bases at V and 1 base at J, with 4 bases in the middle.

The gene calls are TRBV5-8 and TRBJ2-3; 9 positions agree with TRBD1. The CDR3 extends over 14 amino acids. The V and J ends lost 9 bases and 4 bases, in that order; junction bases with no gene match: 9. CDR1 SGHTS and CDR2 YDEGEE come from the germline V gene. This chain's CDR3 is CATSTGGAPDTQYF. DNA for the CDR3: TGTGCCACATCAACAGGGGGCGCCCCAGATACGCAGTATTTT.

The chain uses TRBV30 and TRBJ1-2, with 8 bases identical to TRBD1. The CDR3 contains 16 residues. In germline, CDR1 is GTSNPN, CDR2 SVGIG (reference sequence). The ends lost 3 bases at V and 8 bases at J; junction bases unmatched: 17. CDR3 coding DNA: TGTGCCTGGAGGGGAGGGCAGGGGGCAGGGGGTAGGGGCTACACCTTC. Translated: CAWRGGQGAGGRGYTF.

The rearrangement links TRBV27 to TRBJ2-2, with 8 bases lining up with TRBD2. The CDR3 runs to 16 residues. CDR1 and CDR2 from the germline V gene are MNHEY and SMNVEV (reference sequence). V was clipped by 5 bases and J by 4 bases; unmatched bases: 9. The CDR3 region has the DNA TGTGCCAGCAGTCCCCCCCGGGGGGGGGTCACCGGGGAGCTGTTTTTT. This encodes CASSPPRGGVTGELFF.

This chain links TRBV4-3 with TRBJ2-1; 8 positions agree with TRBD1. Losses at the gene ends were 2 bases for V and 7 bases for J; bases not matched to a gene: 1. Germline CDR1 and CDR2: LGHNA and YSLEER. The CDR3 has 13 residues. The CDR3 DNA follows: TGCGCCAGCAGCCAAAGGACAGGGAATGAGCAGTTCTTC. This sequence encodes CASSQRTGNEQFF.

The rearrangement joins TRBV20-1 to TRBJ1-1; no clear D. This CDR3 has 10 residues. Germline V gives CDR1 DFQATT, CDR2 SNEGSKA (reference sequence). Deletions cut 7 bases from V and 11 bases from J, with 14 bases between. CDR3 sequence reads: CSVTGFRAFF. The CDR3 DNA is TGCAGTGTCACCGGGTTTAGGGCTTTCTTT.

The rearrangement joins TRBV28 to TRBJ2-3, with 8 bases lining up with TRBD1. The CDR3 is 15 amino acids. Germline V gene data show CDR1 as MDHEN and CDR2 as SYDVKM. Trimming at V came to 7 bases and at J to 1 base, leaving 7 bases not matched to a gene. The CDR3 loop reads CASTLGGQGTDTQYF. In nucleotides, the CDR3 is TGTGCCAGCACCCTAGGGGGACAGGGCACAGATACGCAGTATTTT. The variable domain in full, completed from reference TRBV28 and TRBJ2-3, reads DVKVTQSSRYLVKRTGEKVFLECVQDMDHENMFWYRQDPGLGLRLIYFSYDVKMKEKGDIPEGYSVSREKKERFSLILESASTNQTSMYLCASTLGGQGTDTQYFGPGTRLTVL.

With respect to this clone: This sample includes further DNA sequences coding for the same CDR3. The genes are TRBV9 and TRBJ1-1; TRBD1 aligns across 10 bases. There are 17 residues in the CDR3. The germline gives CDR1 SGDLS, CDR2 YYNGEE. With V trimmed by 5 bases and J by 1 base, 11 bases remained unmatched. This CDR3 reads CASSRQGASGRNTEAFF. DNA of the CDR3: TGTGCCAGCAGTCGACAGGGGGCGTCTGGTCGGAACACTGAAGCTTTCTTT.

This sequence joins TRBV6-5 and TRBJ1-6; D may be TRBD1 (5 bases). Germline lookup yields CDR1 MNHEY and CDR2 SVGAGI. The V and J ends lost 0 bases and 8 bases respectively, with 11 bases between them. The CDR3 extends over 15 amino acids. The CDR3 region is CASSYSPGQDSPLHF. CDR3 DNA sequence: TGTGCCAGCAGTTACTCCCCAGGGCAGGATTCACCCCTCCACTTT.

In this sample, this clone turned up a few times. The V gene is TRBV10-3, the J gene TRBJ1-2, with a weak D call TRBD1 (6 bases). The CDR3 has 13 residues. Germline V gene lookup returns CDR1 ENHRY and CDR2 SYGVKD. Trimming removed 8 bases from V and 8 bases from J, with 18 bases in between. CDR3 DNA: TGTGCCATCGGCAGGGGCAACTCTGGCGGCTACACCTTC. Its translation is CAIGRGNSGGYTF.

The rearrangement uses TRBV28 and TRBJ1-1; possible D gene TRBD1, 5 bases. This CDR3 is built from 14 residues. Germline lookup yields CDR1 MDHEN and CDR2 SYDVKM. The V end lost 5 bases, the J end lost 1 base, and 11 bases lay between the germline ends. Here the CDR3 DNA reads TGTGCCAGCAGTAACCCCCAGGGGAACACTGAAGCTTTCTTT. Translating gives CASSNPQGNTEAFF.

The rearrangement uses TRBV28 and TRBJ2-1; D remains ambiguous. CDR1 and CDR2 (germline): MDHEN, SYDVKM. Trimming took 4 bases from V and 5 from J, leaving 12 bases between them. The length of the CDR3 is 14 residues. CDR3 amino acids: CASSWASVNNEQFF. In DNA, the CDR3 is TGTGCCAGCAGTTGGGCTTCCGTTAACAATGAGCAGTTCTTC.

V gene TRBV5-4 combines with J gene TRBJ2-1; D is unclear. With 0 bases removed from V and 0 bases from J, the gap between germline ends came to 7 bases. The germline gives CDR1 SGHNT, CDR2 YYREEE (reference sequence). The length of the CDR3 is 15 residues. In nucleotides, the CDR3 is TGTGCCAGCAGCTTGGTTGAGTCCTCCTACAATGAGCAGTTCTTC. This codes for CASSLVESSYNEQFF.

This rearrangement joins TRBV29-1 to TRBJ2-3; 9 bases are a match to TRBD1. V shed 6 bases, J shed 3 bases, and the junction held 7 bases outside the gene matches. In germline, CDR1 is SQVTM, CDR2 ANQGSEA. This CDR3 contains 14 residues. CDR3 DNA: TGCAGCGTGGACAGGGGAAGGGGAACAGATACGCAGTATTTT. Translating it yields CSVDRGRGTDTQYF.

The V gene is TRBV4-3, the J gene TRBJ1-4, with 8 bases fitting TRBD1. V trimming: 9 bases; J trimming: 7 bases; junction bases outside the gene matches: 7. Germline V lookup: CDR1 LGHNA, CDR2 YSLEER. The CDR3 is 13 residues long. The CDR3: CASPGQDAEKLFF. DNA for the CDR3: TGCGCCAGTCCGGGACAGGACGCTGAAAAACTGTTTTTT.

This clone was recorded a few times. For the CDR3, the DNA is TGTGCCAGCAGCTTGGACTGGACAGCCGCCGTCGGTGAGCAGTTCTTC. Translation: CASSLDWTAAVGEQFF. The chain links TRBV5-6 to TRBJ2-1; tentative D call: TRBD1 (6 bases). CDR1 and CDR2 (germline): SGHDT, YYEEEE. V was shortened by 0 bases and J by 9 bases, with 19 bases between the two germline ends. The CDR3 has 16 residues.

The chain has TRBV19 and TRBJ1-2; unclear D gene. Per germline, CDR1 LNHDA and CDR2 SQIVND (reference sequence). The CDR3 is 11 amino acids. Trimming took 7 bases from V and 4 from J, leaving 7 bases between them. The CDR3 DNA sequence: TGTGCCAGTAAGTCCAGCTATGGCTACACCTTC. The encoded protein is CASKSSYGYTF.

The chain couples TRBV5-1 to TRBJ2-3, with 10 positions matching TRBD2. Germline V gene lookup returns CDR1 SGHRS and CDR2 YFSETQ. V was clipped by 0 bases and J by 1 base; unmatched bases: 2. The CDR3 covers 16 residues. The CDR3 sequence: CASSLGTSGRTDTQYF. The CDR3 region has the DNA TGCGCCAGCAGCTTGGGGACTAGCGGACGCACAGATACGCAGTATTTT.

V usage is TRBV7-2 and J usage is TRBJ1-5; D ambiguous. CDR1 and CDR2 from the germline V gene are SGHTA and FQGNSA. Deletions cut 4 bases from V and 5 bases from J, with 9 bases between. There are 13 residues in the CDR3. The CDR3 region is CASSSRRDQPQHF. As DNA, the CDR3 is TGTGCCAGCAGCTCCCGGAGGGATCAGCCCCAGCATTTT. Using reference TRBV7-2 and TRBJ1-5 for the parts outside the CDR3, the full variable domain is GAGVSQSPSNKVTEKGKDVELRCDPISGHTALYWYRQSLGQGLEFLIYFQGNSAPDKSGLPSDRFSAERTGGSVSTLTIQRTQQEDSAVYLCASSSRRDQPQHFGDGTRLSIL.

The V call is TRBV5-4, the J call TRBJ2-3; possible D gene TRBD1, 6 bases. V was trimmed by 0 bases and J by 1 base, leaving 18 bases between them. The CDR3 spans 18 residues. Germline assignment: CDR1 SGHNT and CDR2 YYREEE (reference sequence). DNA for the CDR3: TGTGCCAGCAGCTTGGGACAGGCAGTAACATTAGGCACAGATACGCAGTATTTT. It codes for CASSLGQAVTLGTDTQYF.

The V call is TRBV25-1, the J call TRBJ1-2; 10 nucleotides line up with TRBD1. Unmatched junction bases numbered 9, after V lost 4 bases and J lost 4 bases. CDR1 and CDR2 (germline): MGHDK, SYGVNS. This CDR3 comprises 16 residues. The CDR3 DNA reads TGTGCCAGCAGTGGCTCCCCCGGGACAGGGGCCTATGGCTACACCTTC. Amino acids: CASSGSPGTGAYGYTF.

This clone is a singleton in its sample. The V gene is TRBV7-2, the J gene TRBJ2-1, with 11 bases that match TRBD2. The V and J ends lost 5 bases and 3 bases, in that order; junction bases with no gene match: 3. The CDR3 has 15 residues. Germline lookup yields CDR1 SGHTA and CDR2 FQGNSA. The CDR3 here is CASSLLAGGYNEQFF. CDR3 coding DNA: TGTGCCAGCAGCCTGCTAGCGGGAGGCTACAATGAGCAGTTCTTC.

This clone was seen more than once but under ten times. The V and J genes are TRBV30 and TRBJ1-5; TRBD1 is a possible D gene (5 bases). This CDR3 contains 13 residues. In germline, CDR1 is GTSNPN, CDR2 SVGIG (reference sequence). V was trimmed by 4 bases and J by 4 bases, leaving 11 bases between them. CDR3 in DNA: TGTGCCTGGACCCAGGGTTCTAATCAGCCCCAGCATTTT. Translating gives CAWTQGSNQPQHF. Filled out from reference TRBV30 and TRBJ1-5, the complete variable domain reads SQTIHQWPATLVQPVGSPLSLECTVEGTSNPNLYWYRQAAGRGLQLLFYSVGIGQISSEVPQNLSASRPQDRQFILSSKKLLLSDSGFYLCAWTQGSNQPQHFGDGTRLSIL.

This rearrangement joins TRBV28 to TRBJ1-2; D might be TRBD1 (6 bases). From germline, CDR1 is MDHEN and CDR2 SYDVKM. This CDR3 has 12 amino acids. V lost 11 bases to trimming and J lost 6 bases, with 16 bases between them. The CDR3 reads CAARGGWDGYTF. For the CDR3, the DNA is TGTGCCGCTAGGGGGGGCTGGGATGGCTACACCTTC.